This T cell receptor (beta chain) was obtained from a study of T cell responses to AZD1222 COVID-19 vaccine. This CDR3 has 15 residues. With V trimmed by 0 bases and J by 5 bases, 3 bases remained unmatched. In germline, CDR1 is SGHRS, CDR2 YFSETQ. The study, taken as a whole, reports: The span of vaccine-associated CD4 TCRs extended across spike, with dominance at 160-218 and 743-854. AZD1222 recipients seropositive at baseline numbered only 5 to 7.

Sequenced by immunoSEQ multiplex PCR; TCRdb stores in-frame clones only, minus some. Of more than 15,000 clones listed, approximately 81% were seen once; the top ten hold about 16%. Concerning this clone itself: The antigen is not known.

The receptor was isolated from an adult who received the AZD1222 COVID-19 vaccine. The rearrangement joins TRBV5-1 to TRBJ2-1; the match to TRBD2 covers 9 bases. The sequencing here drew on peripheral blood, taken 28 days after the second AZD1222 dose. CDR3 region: CASSLEAGGHNEQFF. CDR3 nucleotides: TGCGCCAGCAGCTTGGAGGCGGGAGGGCACAATGAGCAGTTCTTC. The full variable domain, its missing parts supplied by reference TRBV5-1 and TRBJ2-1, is KAGVTQTPRYLIKTRGQQVTLSCSPISGHRSVSWYQQTPGQGLQFLFEYFSETQRNKGNFPGRFSGRQFSNSRSEMNVSTLELGDSALYLCASSLEAGGHNEQFFGPGTRLTVL.